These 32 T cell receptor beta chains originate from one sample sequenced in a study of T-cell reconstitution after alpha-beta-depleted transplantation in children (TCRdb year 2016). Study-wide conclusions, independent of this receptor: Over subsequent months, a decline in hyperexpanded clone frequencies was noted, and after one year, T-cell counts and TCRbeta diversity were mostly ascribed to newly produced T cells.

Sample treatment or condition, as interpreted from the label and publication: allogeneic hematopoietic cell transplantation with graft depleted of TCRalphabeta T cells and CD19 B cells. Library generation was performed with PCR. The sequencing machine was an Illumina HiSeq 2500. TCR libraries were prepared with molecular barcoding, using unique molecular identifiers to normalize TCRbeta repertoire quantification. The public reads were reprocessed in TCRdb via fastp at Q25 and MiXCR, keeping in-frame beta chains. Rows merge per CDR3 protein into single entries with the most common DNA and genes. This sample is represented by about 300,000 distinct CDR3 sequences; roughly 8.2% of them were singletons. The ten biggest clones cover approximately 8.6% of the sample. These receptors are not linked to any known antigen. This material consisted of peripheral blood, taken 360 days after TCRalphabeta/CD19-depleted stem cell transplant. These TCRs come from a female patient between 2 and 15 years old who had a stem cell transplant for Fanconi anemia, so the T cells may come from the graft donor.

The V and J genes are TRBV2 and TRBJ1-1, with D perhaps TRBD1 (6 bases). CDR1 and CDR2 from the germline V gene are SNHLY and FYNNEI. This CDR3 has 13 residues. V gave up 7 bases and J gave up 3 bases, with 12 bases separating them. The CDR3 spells CASTRRGDTEAFF. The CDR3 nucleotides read TGTGCCAGCACCCGCAGGGGAGACACTGAAGCTTTCTTT.

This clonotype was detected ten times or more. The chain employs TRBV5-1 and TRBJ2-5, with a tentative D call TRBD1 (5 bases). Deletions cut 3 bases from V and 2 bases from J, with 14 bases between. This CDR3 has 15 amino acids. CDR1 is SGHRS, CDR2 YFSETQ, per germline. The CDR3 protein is CASSSPGRQQETQYF. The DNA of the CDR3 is TGCGCCAGCAGCTCTCCAGGCAGACAGCAAGAGACCCAGTACTTC.

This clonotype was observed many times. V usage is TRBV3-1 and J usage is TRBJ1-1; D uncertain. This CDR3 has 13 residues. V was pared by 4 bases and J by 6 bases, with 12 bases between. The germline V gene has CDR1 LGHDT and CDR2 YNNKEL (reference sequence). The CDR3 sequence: CASSPPGWAEAFF. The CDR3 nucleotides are TGTGCCAGCAGCCCCCCGGGTTGGGCTGAAGCTTTCTTT.

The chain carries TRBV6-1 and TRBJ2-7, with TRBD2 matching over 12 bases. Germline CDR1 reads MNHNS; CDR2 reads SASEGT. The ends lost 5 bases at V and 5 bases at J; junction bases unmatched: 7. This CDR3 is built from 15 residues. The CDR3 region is CASSRLAGGPHEQYF. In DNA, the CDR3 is TGTGCCAGCAGTCGGCTAGCGGGAGGGCCCCACGAGCAGTACTTC.

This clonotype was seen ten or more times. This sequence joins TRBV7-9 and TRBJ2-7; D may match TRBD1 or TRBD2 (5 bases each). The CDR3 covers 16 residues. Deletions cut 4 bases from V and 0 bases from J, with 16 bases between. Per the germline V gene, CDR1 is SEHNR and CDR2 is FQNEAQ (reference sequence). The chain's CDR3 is CASSSNGAFSSYEQYF. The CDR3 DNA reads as TGTGCCAGCAGCTCAAACGGGGCATTCAGCTCCTACGAGCAGTACTTC. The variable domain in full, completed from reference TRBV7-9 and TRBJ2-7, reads DTGVSQNPRHKITKRGQNVTFRCDPISEHNRLYWYRQTLGQGPEFLTYFQNEAQLEKSRLLSDRFSAERPKGSFSTLEIQRTEQGDSAMYLCASSSNGAFSSYEQYFGPGTRLTVT.

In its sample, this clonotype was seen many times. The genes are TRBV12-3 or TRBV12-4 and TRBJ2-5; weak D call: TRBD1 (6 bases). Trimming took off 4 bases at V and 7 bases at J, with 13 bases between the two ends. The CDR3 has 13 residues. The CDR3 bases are TGTGCCAGCAGTTCAGGGACACGAGGGACCCAGTACTTC. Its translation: CASSSGTRGTQYF.

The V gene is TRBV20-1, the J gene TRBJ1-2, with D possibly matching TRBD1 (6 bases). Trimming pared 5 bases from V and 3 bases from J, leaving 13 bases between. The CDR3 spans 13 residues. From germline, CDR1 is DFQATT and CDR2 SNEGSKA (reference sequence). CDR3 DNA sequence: TGCAGTGCTGGTGGACAGAGGCACTATGGCTACACCTTC. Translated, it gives CSAGGQRHYGYTF.

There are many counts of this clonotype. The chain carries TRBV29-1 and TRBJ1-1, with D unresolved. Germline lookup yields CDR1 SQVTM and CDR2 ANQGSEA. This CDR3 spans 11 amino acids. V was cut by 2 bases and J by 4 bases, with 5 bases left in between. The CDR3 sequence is CSVERPTEAFF. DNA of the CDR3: TGCAGCGTTGAACGTCCCACTGAAGCTTTCTTT.

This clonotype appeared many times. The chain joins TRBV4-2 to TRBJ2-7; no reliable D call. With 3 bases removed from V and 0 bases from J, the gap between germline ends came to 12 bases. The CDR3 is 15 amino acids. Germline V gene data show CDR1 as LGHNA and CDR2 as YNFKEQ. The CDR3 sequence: CASSQMAIDSYEQYF. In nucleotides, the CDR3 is TGTGCCAGCAGCCAGATGGCTATCGACTCCTACGAGCAGTACTTC.

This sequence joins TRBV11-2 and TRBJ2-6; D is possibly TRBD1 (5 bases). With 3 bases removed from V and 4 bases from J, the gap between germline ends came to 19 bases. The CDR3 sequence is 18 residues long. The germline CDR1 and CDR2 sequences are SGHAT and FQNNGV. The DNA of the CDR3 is TGTGCCAGCAGCTTCCCCCGAAGGGGCGTACGAGGGGCCAACGTCCTGACTTTC. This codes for CASSFPRRGVRGANVLTF.

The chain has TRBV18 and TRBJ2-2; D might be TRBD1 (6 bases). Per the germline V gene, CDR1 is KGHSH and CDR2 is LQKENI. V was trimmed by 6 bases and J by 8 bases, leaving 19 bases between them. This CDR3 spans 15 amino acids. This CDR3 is CASSQTGIPAGELFF. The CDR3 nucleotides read TGTGCCAGCTCGCAAACAGGGATACCGGCAGGGGAGCTGTTTTTT.

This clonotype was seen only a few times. For the CDR3, the DNA is TGTGCCAGCAGTGAATTCAATAATGAAAAACTGTTTTTT. Its translation is CASSEFNNEKLFF. This chain connects TRBV6-1 to TRBJ1-4; no clear D gene. Germline loops: CDR1 MNHNS, CDR2 SASEGT. The CDR3 is 13 residues long. V gave up 2 bases and J gave up 4 bases, with 5 bases separating them.

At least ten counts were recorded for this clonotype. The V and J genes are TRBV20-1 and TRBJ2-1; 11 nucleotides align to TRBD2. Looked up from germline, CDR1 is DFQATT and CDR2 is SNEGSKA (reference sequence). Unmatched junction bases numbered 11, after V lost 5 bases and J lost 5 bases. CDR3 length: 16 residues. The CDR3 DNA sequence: TGCAGTGCTTCTCATGTAGCGGGAGGGTTCCACAATGAGCAGTTCTTC. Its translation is CSASHVAGGFHNEQFF.

Written as DNA, the CDR3 is TGTGCCAGCAGCCAAGATACTATTCTCGATACGCAGTATTTT. This gives the protein CASSQDTILDTQYF. This chain joins TRBV14 and TRBJ2-3; D gene unclear. Germline V gives CDR1 SGHDN, CDR2 FVKESK. With 0 bases removed from V and 6 bases from J, the gap between germline ends came to 10 bases. This CDR3 has 14 amino acids.

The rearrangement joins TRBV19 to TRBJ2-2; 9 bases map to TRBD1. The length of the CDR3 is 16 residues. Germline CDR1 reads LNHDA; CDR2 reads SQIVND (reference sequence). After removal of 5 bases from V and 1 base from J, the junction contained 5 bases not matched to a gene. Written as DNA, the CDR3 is TGTGCCAGTAGTTTCGACAGGGGGGGGAACACCGGGGAGCTGTTTTTT. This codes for CASSFDRGGNTGELFF.

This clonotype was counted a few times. CDR3 nucleotide sequence: TGTGCCAGCAGTTACTTCGAGGGACTTTCTAACTATGGCTACACCTTC. Amino acids: CASSYFEGLSNYGYTF. The chain combines TRBV6-5 with TRBJ1-2, with a possible D match to TRBD1 (5 bases). Germline V CDR1 and CDR2: MNHEY, SVGAGI. Trimming shortened V by 1 base and J by 0 bases, and 12 bases separated the two germline ends. The CDR3 covers 16 residues.

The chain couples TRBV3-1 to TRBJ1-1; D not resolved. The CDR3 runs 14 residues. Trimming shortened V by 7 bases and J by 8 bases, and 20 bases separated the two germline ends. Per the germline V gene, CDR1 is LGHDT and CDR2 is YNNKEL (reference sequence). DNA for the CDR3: TGTGCCAGCACCCAGCGGGTGACGTGCACAGAAGCTTTCTTT. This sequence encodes CASTQRVTCTEAFF.

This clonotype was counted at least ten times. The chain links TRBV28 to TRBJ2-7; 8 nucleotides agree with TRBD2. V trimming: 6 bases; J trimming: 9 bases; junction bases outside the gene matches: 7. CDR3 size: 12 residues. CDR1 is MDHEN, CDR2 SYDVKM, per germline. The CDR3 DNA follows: TGTGCCAGCAGCCAAGGACTAGCCATGCAGTACGTC. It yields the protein CASSQGLAMQYV.

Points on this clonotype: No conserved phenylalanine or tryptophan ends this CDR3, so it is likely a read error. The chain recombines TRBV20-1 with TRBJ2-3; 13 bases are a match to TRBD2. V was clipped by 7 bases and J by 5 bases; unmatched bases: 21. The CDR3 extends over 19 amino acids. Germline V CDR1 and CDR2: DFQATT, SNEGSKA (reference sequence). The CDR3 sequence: CSGPLLTSGGQRWIDTQYI. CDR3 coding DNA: TGCAGTGGTCCCCTTCTGACTAGCGGGGGGCAGAGATGGATAGATACGCAGTATATT.

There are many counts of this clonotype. The CDR3 reads CASSWSSSYEQYF. CDR3 sequence (DNA): TGTGCCAGCAGCTGGTCTAGCTCCTACGAGCAGTACTTC. The genes are TRBV7-3 and TRBJ2-7, with D hard to call. The CDR3 has 13 residues. In germline, CDR1 is SGHTA, CDR2 FQGTGA. The V and J ends lost 4 bases and 0 bases respectively, with 7 bases between them.

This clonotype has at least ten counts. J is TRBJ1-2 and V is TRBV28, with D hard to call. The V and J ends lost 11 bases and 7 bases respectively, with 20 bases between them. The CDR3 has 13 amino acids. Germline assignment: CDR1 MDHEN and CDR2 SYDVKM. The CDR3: CASSYQYDAGYTF. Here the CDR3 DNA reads TGTGCCTCAAGTTACCAATACGATGCTGGCTACACCTTC.

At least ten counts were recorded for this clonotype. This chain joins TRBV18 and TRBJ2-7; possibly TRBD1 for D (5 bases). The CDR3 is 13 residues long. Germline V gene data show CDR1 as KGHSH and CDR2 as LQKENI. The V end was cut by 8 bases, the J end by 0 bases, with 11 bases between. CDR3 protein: CASSPDSSYEQYV. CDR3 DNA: TGTGCCAGCAGCCCTGACAGCTCCTACGAGCAGTACGTC.

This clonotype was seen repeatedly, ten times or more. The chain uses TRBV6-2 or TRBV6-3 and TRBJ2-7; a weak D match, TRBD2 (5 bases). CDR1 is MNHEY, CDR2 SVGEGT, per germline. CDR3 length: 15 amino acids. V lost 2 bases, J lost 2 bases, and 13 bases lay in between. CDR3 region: CASSYNTLETYEQYV. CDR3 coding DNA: TGTGCCAGCAGTTACAACACACTAGAAACCTACGAGCAGTACGTC.

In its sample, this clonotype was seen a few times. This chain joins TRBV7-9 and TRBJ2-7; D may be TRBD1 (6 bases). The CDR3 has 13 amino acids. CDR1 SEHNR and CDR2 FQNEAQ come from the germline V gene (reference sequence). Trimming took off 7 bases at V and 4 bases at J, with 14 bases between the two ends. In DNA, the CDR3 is TGTGCCAGCACCCCAATGGACAGATACGAGCAGTACGTC. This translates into CASTPMDRYEQYV.

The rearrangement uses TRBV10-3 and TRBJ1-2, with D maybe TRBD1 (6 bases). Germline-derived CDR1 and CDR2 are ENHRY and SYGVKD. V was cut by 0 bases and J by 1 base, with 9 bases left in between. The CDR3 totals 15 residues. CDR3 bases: TGTGCCATCAGTGAGTCCCGGGACAATAACTATGGCTACACCTTC. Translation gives CAISESRDNNYGYTF.

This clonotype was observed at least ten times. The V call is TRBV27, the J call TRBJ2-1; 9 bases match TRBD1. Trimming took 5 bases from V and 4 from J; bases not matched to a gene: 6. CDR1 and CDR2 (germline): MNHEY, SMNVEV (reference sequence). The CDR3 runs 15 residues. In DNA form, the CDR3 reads TGTGCCAGCAGTGTCTCCGGGACAGGGTACAATGAGCAGTTCTTC. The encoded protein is CASSVSGTGYNEQFF.

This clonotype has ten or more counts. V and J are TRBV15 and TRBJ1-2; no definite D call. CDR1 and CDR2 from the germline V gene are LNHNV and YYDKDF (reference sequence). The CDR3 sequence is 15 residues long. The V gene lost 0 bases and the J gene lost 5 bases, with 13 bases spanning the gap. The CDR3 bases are TGTGCCACCAGCAGAGATAATTCCATGATATATGGCTACACCTTC. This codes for CATSRDNSMIYGYTF.

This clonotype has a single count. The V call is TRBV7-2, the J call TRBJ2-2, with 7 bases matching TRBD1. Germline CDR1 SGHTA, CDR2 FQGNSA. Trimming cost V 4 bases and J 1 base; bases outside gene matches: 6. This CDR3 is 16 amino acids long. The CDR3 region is CASSSHRGQNTGELFF. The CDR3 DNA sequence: TGTGCCAGCAGCTCGCACAGGGGTCAGAACACCGGGGAGCTGTTTTTT.

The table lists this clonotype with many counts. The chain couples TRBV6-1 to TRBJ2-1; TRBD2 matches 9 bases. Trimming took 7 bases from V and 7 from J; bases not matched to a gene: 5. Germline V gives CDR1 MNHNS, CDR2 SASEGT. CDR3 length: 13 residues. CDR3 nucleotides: TGTGCCAGCACCTTAGCGGGAGTAAATGAGCAGTTCTTC. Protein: CASTLAGVNEQFF.

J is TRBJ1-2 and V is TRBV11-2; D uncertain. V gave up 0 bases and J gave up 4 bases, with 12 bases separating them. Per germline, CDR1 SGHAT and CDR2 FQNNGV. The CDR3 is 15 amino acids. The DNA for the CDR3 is TGTGCCAGCAGCTTAGATCCGGCCGGGGTCTATGGCTACACCTTC. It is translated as CASSLDPAGVYGYTF.

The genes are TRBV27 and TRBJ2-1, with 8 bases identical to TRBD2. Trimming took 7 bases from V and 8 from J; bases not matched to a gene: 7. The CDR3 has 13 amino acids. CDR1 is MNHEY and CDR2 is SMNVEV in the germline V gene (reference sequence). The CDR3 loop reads CASKAGGVDEQFF. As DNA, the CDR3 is TGTGCCAGCAAGGCGGGGGGTGTCGATGAGCAGTTCTTC.

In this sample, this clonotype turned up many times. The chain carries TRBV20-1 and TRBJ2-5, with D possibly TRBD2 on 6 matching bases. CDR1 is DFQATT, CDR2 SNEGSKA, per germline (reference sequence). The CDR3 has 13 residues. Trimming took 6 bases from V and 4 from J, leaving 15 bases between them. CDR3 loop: CSARTGVGETQYF. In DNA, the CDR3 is TGCAGTGCCCGTACGGGGGTAGGAGAGACCCAGTACTTC.